These T cell receptor beta chains were read from a single sample in a study of cytomegalovirus exposure and HLA in healthy donors. Repertoires were generated with immunoSEQ multiplex PCR, while TCRdb's copy carries only in-frame clones and drops some. The sample yields roughly 36,000 clones, roughly 78% seen once. Sequenced material: PBMCs. The source is a male donor in good health and CMV-seronegative. CDR3s include the opening cysteine and the closing phenylalanine or tryptophan. Fields, in order: V gene, J gene, D gene, clone size, CDR3 DNA, CDR3 protein. The D gene is left open where the match is weak. Size is stated for part of the rows, as once, few or many counts, or as a class when the clone is expanded.

TRBV9	TRBJ2-7	NA	NA	TGTGCCAGCAGCGTAGGGTCAGGGATCGAGCAGTACTTC	CASSVGSGIEQYF
TRBV5-1	TRBJ2-2	NA	NA	TGCGCCAGCAGACCGCCGTTGGGGCAGGACACCGGGGAGCTGTTTTTT	CASRPPLGQDTGELFF
TRBV11-2	TRBJ2-5	TRBD2	once	TGTGCCAGCAGCCCCCTCGGGCGGGGGGCCCGGGAGACCCAGTACTTC	CASSPLGRGARETQYF
TRBV6-4	TRBJ2-3	TRBD1	few	TGTGCCAGCAGTGACGGACAGGGGGCAGATACGCAGTATTTT	CASSDGQGADTQYF
TRBV5-1	TRBJ2-7	NA	NA	TGCGCCAGCAGCTCAGACACGACCTACGAGCAGTACTTC	CASSSDTTYEQYF
TRBV6-1	TRBJ1-1	TRBD1	NA	TGTGCCAGCAGTGAGCAGGGGGCCCACGCTTTCTTT	CASSEQGAHAFF
TRBV5-6	TRBJ1-5	NA	NA	TGTGCCAGCAGCCTCACAGATTATAGCAATCAGCCCCAGCATTTT	CASSLTDYSNQPQHF
TRBV6-5	TRBJ1-5	NA	NA	TGTGCCAGCAGTGGAGGGATTAATCAGCCCCAGCATTTT	CASSGGINQPQHF
TRBV4-2	TRBJ1-5	NA	NA	TGTGCCAGCAGCCAAGAGGGGGCAGCGCCCCAGCATTTT	CASSQEGAAPQHF
TRBV6-5	TRBJ2-7	NA	NA	TGTGCCAGCAGTGACCCAGGCTACGAGCAGTACTTC	CASSDPGYEQYF
TRBV7-2	TRBJ1-2	NA	NA	TGTGCCAGCAGCTTACACCTCGGAGGGACCGGTTATGGCTACACCTTC	CASSLHLGGTGYGYTF
TRBV2	TRBJ1-1	NA	NA	TGTGCCAGCAGTCTACAGGGATTTGAAGCTTTCTTT	CASSLQGFEAFF
TRBV6-5	TRBJ2-5	NA	NA	TGTGCCAGCGGAGACGAGACGGAGACCCAGTACTTC	CASGDETETQYF
TRBV10-3	TRBJ2-7	TRBD1	few	TGTGCCATCAGCCGGGGACAGCAGTACGAGCAGTACTTC	CAISRGQQYEQYF
TRBV30	TRBJ1-1	NA	NA	TGTGCCTGGATGTGGCTGAACACTGAAGCTTTCTTT	CAWMWLNTEAFF
TRBV15	TRBJ1-5	TRBD1	NA	TGTGCCACCAGCAATACAGGGGGCGGTGATCAGCCCCAGCATTTT	CATSNTGGGDQPQHF
TRBV7-2	TRBJ1-2	TRBD1	NA	TGTGCCAGCAGCGGCCAGGGACAGTCCTCGGGGGGCTACACCTTC	CASSGQGQSSGGYTF
TRBV2	TRBJ1-2	NA	NA	TGTGCCAGCAGCTACGCTCCTAACTATGGCTACACCTTC	CASSYAPNYGYTF
TRBV7-9	TRBJ2-3	TRBD1	NA	TGTGCCAGCAGCAGTACCGGGACAGGGGACACAGATACGCAGTATTTT	CASSSTGTGDTDTQYF
TRBV29-1	TRBJ2-7	TRBD1	NA	TGCAGCGTTGAAGGGACAGGGGGGACCTACGAGCAGTACTTC	CSVEGTGGTYEQYF
TRBV4-2	TRBJ2-7	TRBD1	NA	TGTGCCAGCGCTAGGGACAGGGGCTCCCACGAGCAGTACTTC	CASARDRGSHEQYF
TRBV6-5	TRBJ2-3	NA	NA	TGTGCCAGCAGTTACTCGGCCAGAACCGCAGATACGCAGTATTTT	CASSYSARTADTQYF
TRBV29-1	TRBJ2-7	NA	NA	TGCAGCGCTTCTACCGGGACTTCCTCCTACGAGCAGTACTTC	CSASTGTSSYEQYF
TRBV6-1	TRBJ1-6	TRBD1	NA	TGTGCCAGCAGTCAGACAGGGAGTTTCAATTCACCCCTCCACTTT	CASSQTGSFNSPLHF
TRBV5-4	TRBJ1-1	NA	NA	TGTGCCAGCAGCCCCGTACAGGGTTGGAACACTGGAGCTTTCTTT	CASSPVQGWNTGAFF
TRBV2	TRBJ2-5	NA	NA	TGTGCCAGCAAAGCGGAATTGTACCAAGAGACCCAGTACTTC	CASKAELYQETQYF
TRBV5-6	TRBJ1-1	NA	few	TGTGCCAGCAGTTATAGCCCCGGGGAGGCTGAAGCTTTCTTT	CASSYSPGEAEAFF
TRBV6-6	TRBJ2-7	NA	NA	TGTGCCAGCATTATAAGCCAGACACCCGGCTACGAGCAGTACTTC	CASIISQTPGYEQYF
TRBV4-3	TRBJ1-1	NA	NA	TGCGCCAGCAGCCAAGACTGGTACGTCCGAGACACTGAAGCTTTCTTT	CASSQDWYVRDTEAFF
TRBV2	TRBJ2-4	TRBD1	few	TGTGCCAGCCAACAGGGGCAGAACATTCAGTACTTC	CASQQGQNIQYF
TRBV10-3	TRBJ2-1	TRBD2	NA	TGTGCCATCTTAGGACTAGCGGGGGCCTACAATGAGCAGTTCTTC	CAILGLAGAYNEQFF